This record looks at one T cell receptor (beta chain) sequence and its context. The antigen is undetermined. Primers for the PCR totalled 60 Vbeta and 13 Jbeta. Methods used by the authors: In a later analysis, the count reached roughly 80 million unique TCR beta chains, with 9 million to 11 million shared. Profiling relied on immunoSEQ multiplex PCR, and the TCRdb table lists in-frame clones only, not all of them. Clonal size and the V and J genes are those of that table, whereas D and trimming came from the DNA. The repertoire consists of roughly 180,000 clones, with 75% to 85% occurring once and the leading ten covering 6% to 7.5%. This record belongs to a study of cytomegalovirus exposure and HLA in healthy donors. V lost 10 bases, J lost 1 base, and 6 bases stayed unmatched. The CDR3 consists of 14 residues. The germline V gene has CDR1 SNHLY and CDR2 FYNNEI. Study-level results: Data from an earlier analysis indicated that most TCR beta V segments were productive either about 87% or about 30% of the time. Some V segments could not be told apart, so they were left out, TRBV6-2 and TRBV6-3 among them. The study listed approximately 160 cytomegalovirus-associated TCR beta chains.

The material sequenced was PBMCs. The receptor's source is a man aged 25 to 40 in good health and CMV-seropositive. The chain is built from TRBV2 and TRBJ2-5; 10 bases align to TRBD2. Here the CDR3 DNA reads TGTGCCACCGGGGGACTAGCGATCCAAGAGACCCAGTACTTC. Its protein product is CATGGLAIQETQYF.